Described below is a single T cell receptor beta chain sequence and its context. CDR3 length equals 14 residues. Germline CDR1 MDHEN, CDR2 SYDVKM. Between the trimmed V and J ends, which lost 7 bases and 1 base, there was a span of 13 bases. The record originates from a study of technical replicates of blood from a handful of donors. Some clones are missing from TCRdb's copy, which holds only in-frame ones; the method was immunoSEQ multiplex PCR. The repertoire has tens of thousands of clones, 75% to 95% of them found once; the top ten carry about 0.4%. The V call is TRBV28, the J call TRBJ1-1; D is undetermined. The origin of this receptor is a human donor in good health. Some clones in this sample may be carry-over from other donors' samples. The sample was T cells isolated from PBMCs. The CDR3 spells CASTVPFGNTEAFF. In DNA, the CDR3 is TGTGCCAGCACCGTCCCCTTCGGGAACACTGAAGCTTTCTTT.